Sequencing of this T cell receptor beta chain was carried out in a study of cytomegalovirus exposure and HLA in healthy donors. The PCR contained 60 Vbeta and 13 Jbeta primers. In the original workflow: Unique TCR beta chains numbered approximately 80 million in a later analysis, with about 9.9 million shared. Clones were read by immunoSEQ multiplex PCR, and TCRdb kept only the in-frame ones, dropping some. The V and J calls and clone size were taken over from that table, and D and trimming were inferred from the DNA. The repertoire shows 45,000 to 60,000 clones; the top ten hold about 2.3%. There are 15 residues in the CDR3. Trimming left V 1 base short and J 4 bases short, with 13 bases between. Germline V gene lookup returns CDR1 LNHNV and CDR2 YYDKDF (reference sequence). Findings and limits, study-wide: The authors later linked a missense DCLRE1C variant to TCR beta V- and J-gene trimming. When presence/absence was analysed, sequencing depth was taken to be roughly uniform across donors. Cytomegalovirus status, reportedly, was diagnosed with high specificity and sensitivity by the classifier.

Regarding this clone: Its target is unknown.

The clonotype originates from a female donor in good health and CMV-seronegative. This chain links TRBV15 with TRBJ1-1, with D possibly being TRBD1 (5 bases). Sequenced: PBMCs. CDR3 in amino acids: CATSRAGGRSTEAFF. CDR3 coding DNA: TGTGCCACCAGCAGAGCCGGGGGTCGGAGCACTGAAGCTTTCTTT.